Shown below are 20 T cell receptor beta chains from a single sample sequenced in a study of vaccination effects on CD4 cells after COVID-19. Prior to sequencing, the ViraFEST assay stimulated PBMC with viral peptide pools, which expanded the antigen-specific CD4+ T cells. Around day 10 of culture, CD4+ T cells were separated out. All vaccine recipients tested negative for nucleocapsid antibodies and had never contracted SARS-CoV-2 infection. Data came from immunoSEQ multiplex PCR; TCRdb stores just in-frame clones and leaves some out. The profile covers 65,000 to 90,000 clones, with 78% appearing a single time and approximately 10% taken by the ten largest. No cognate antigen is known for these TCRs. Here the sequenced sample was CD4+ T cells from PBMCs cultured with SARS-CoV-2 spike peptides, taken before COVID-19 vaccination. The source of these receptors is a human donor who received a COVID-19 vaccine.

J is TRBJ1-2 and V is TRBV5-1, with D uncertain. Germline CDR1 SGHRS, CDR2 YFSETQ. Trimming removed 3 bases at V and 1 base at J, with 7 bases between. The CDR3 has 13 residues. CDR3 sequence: CASSSGYNYGYTF. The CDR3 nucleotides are TGCGCCAGCAGCTCCGGCTATAACTATGGCTACACCTTC.

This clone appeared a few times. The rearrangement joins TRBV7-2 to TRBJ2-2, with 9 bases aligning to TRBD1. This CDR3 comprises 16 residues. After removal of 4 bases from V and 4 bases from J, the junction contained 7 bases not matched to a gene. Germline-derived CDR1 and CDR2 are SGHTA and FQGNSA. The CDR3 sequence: CASSSTGGAGTGELFF. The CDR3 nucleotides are TGTGCCAGCAGCTCAACAGGGGGCGCGGGCACCGGGGAGCTGTTTTTT.

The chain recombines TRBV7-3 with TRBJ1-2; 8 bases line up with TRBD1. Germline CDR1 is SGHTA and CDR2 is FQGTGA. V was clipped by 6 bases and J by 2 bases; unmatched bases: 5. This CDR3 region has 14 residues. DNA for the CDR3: TGTGCCAGCAGGCCAGGGGGCAGCAACTATGGCTACACCTTC. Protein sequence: CASRPGGSNYGYTF.

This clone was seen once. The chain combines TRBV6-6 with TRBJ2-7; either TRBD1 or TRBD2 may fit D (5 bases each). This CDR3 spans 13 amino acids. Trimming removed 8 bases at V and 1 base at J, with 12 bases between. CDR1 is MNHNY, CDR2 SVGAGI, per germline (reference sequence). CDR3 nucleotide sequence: TGTGCCAGCCGTAGGGACCCTTCCTACGAGCAGTACGTC. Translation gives CASRRDPSYEQYV.

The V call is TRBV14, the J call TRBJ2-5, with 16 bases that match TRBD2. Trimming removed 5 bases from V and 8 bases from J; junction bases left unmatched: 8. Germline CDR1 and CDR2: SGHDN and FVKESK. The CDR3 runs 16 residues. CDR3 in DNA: TGTGCCAGCAGCTCGGGACTAGCGGGGGGGCTCGGAACCCAGTACTTC. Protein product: CASSSGLAGGLGTQYF.

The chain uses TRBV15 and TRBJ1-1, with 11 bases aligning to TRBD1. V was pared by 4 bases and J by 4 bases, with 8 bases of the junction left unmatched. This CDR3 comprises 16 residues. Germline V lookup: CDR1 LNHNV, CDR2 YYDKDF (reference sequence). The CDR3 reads CATSTWDRGAITEAFF. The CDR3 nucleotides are TGTGCCACCAGCACCTGGGACAGGGGGGCTATCACTGAAGCTTTCTTT.

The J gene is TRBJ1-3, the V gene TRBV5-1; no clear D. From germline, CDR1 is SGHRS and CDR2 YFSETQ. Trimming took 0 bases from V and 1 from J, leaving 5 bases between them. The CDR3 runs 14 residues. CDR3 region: CASSLEQSGNTIYF. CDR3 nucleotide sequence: TGCGCCAGCAGCTTGGAACAATCTGGAAACACCATATATTTT.

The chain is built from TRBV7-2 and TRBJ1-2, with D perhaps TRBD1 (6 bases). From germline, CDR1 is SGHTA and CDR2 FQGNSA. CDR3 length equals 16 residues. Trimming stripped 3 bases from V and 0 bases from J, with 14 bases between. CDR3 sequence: CASSFFKDRANYGYTF. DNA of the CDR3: TGTGCCAGCAGCTTTTTTAAGGACAGAGCTAACTATGGCTACACCTTC.

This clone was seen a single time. In nucleotides, the CDR3 is TGTGCCAGCGGCAGGGGTGGTTCACCCCTCCACTTT. Protein product: CASGRGGSPLHF. This rearrangement joins TRBV12-3 or TRBV12-4 to TRBJ1-6; the D gene is possibly TRBD1 (6 bases). Deletions cut 8 bases from V and 9 bases from J, with 11 bases between. The CDR3 runs to 12 residues.

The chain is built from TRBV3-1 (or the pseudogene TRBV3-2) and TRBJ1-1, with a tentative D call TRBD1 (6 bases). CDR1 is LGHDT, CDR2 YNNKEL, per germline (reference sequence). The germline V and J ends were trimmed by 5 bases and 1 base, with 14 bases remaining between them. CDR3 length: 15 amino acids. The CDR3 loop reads CASSKAGTPNTEAFF. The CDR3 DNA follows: TGTGCCAGCAGCAAAGCAGGGACACCGAACACTGAAGCTTTCTTT.

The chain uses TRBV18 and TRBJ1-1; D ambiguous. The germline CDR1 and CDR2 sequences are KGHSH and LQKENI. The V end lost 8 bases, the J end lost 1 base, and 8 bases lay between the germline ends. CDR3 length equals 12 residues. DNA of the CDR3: TGTGCCAGCCAAAACAGGAACACTGAAGCTTTCTTT. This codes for CASQNRNTEAFF.

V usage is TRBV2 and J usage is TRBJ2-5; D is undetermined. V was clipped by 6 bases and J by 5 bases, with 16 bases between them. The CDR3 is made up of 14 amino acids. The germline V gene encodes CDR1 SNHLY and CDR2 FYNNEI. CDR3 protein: CASRRALGLETQYF. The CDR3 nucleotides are TGTGCCAGCAGGAGAGCTCTCGGGCTCGAGACCCAGTACTTC.

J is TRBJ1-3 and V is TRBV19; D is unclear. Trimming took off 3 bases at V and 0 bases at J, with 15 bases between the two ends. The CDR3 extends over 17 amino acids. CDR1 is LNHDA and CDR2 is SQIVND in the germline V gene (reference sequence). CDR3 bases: TGTGCCAGTAGTATCTCTTCCATCGAGGTCTCTGGAAACACCATATATTTT. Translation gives CASSISSIEVSGNTIYF.

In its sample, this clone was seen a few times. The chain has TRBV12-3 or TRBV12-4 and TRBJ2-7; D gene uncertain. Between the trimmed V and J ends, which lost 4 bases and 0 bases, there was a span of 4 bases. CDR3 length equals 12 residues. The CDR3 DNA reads TGTGCCAGCAGTTCGCCCTCCTACGAGCAGTACGTC. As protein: CASSSPSYEQYV.

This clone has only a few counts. The CDR3 reads CASSRGQGGVRHIQYF. CDR3 nucleotide sequence: TGCGCCAGCAGCCGTGGACAGGGCGGGGTGAGGCACATTCAGTACTTC. The chain is built from TRBV4-1 and TRBJ2-4; 8 nucleotides match TRBD1. There are 16 residues in the CDR3. Germline V gene data show CDR1 as MGHRA and CDR2 as YSYEKL. The V segment lost 4 bases and the J segment 8 bases; nucleotides outside the gene matches: 13.

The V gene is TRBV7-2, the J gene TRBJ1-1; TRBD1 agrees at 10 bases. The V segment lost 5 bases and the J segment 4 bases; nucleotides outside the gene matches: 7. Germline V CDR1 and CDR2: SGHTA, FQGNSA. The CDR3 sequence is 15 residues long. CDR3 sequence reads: CASSQGTGVFTEAFF. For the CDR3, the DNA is TGTGCCAGCAGCCAAGGGACAGGGGTTTTCACTGAAGCTTTCTTT. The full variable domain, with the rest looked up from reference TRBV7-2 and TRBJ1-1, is GAGVSQSPSNKVTEKGKDVELRCDPISGHTALYWYRQSLGQGLEFLIYFQGNSAPDKSGLPSDRFSAERTGGSVSTLTIQRTQQEDSAVYLCASSQGTGVFTEAFFGQGTRLTVV.

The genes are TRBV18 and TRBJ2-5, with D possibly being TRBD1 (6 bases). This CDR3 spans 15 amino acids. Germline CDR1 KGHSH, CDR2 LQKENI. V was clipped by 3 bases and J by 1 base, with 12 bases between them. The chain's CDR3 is CASSPYRDTQETQYF. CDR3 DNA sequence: TGTGCCAGCTCACCCTACCGGGACACCCAAGAGACCCAGTACTTC.

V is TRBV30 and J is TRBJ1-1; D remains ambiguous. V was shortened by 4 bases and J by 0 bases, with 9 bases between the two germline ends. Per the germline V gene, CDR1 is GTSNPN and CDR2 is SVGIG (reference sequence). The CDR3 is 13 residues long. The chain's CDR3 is CAWTHGLNTEAFF. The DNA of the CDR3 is TGTGCCTGGACCCACGGACTGAACACTGAAGCTTTCTTT.

The CDR3 here is CASSRAHGPSTDTQYF. CDR3 nucleotides: TGTGCCAGCAGTCGTGCCCACGGCCCAAGCACAGATACGCAGTATTTT. This sequence joins TRBV27 and TRBJ2-3; D is undetermined. Germline assignment: CDR1 MNHEY and CDR2 SMNVEV (reference sequence). The CDR3 spans 16 residues. The germline V and J ends were trimmed by 5 bases and 0 bases, with 15 bases remaining between them.

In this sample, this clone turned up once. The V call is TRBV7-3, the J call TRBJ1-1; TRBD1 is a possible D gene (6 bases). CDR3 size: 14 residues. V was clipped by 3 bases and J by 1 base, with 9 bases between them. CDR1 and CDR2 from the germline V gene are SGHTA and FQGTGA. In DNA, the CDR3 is TGTGCCAGCAGCTTCGGGGGCGGGAACACTGAAGCTTTCTTT. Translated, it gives CASSFGGGNTEAFF.